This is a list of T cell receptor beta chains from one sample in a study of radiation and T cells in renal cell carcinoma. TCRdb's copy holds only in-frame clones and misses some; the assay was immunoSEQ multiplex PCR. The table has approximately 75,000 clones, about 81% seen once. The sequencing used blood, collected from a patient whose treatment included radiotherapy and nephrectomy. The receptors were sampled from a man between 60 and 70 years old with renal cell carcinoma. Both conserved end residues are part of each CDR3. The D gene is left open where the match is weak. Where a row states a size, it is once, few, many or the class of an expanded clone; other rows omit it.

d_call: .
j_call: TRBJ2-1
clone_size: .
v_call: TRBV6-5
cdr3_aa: CASSPRDRAHEQFF
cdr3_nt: TGTGCCAGCAGCCCGAGGGACCGGGCCCATGAGCAGTTCTTC

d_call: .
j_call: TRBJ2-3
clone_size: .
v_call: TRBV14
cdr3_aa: CASSQSVTQYF
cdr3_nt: TGTGCCAGCAGCCAAAGCGTGACGCAGTATTTT

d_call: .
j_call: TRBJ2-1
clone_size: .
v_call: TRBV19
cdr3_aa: CASSIGPGPNEQFF
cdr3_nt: TGTGCCAGTAGTATTGGTCCCGGGCCCAATGAGCAGTTCTTC

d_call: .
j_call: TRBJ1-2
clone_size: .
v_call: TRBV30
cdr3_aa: CAWSRGREIFYGYTF
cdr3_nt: TGTGCCTGGAGTCGCGGACGGGAAATCTTCTATGGCTACACCTTC

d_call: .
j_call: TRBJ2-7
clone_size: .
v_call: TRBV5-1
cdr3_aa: CASSLAQSPSEQYF
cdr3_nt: TGCGCCAGCAGCTTGGCCCAGAGCCCATCCGAGCAGTACTTC

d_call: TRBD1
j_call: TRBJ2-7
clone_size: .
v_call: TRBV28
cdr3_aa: CASSFAAYEPGQVLTYEQYF
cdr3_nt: TGTGCCAGCAGTTTTGCAGCCTATGAACCGGGACAGGTTTTGACCTACGAGCAGTACTTC

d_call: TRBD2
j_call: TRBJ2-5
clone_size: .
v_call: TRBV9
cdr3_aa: CASSERLAGQETQYF
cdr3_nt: TGTGCCAGCAGCGAACGACTAGCCGGACAAGAGACCCAGTACTTC

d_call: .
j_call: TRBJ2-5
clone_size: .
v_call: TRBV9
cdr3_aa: CASTGGNQETQYF
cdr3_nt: TGTGCCAGCACTGGGGGTAACCAAGAGACCCAGTACTTC

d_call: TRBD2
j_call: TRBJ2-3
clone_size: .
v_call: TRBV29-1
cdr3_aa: CSASGRGFGTDTQYF
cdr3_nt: TGCAGCGCCAGCGGGAGGGGGTTCGGTACAGATACGCAGTATTTT

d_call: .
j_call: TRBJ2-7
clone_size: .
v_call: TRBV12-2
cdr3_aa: CASRMTGTSGRESSYEQYF
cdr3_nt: TGTGCAAGTCGCATGACCGGGACTAGCGGGAGGGAAAGCTCCTACGAGCAGTACTTC

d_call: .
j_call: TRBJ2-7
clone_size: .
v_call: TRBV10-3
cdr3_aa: CAISESEGSYEQYF
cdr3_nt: TGTGCCATCAGTGAGTCGGAAGGATCCTACGAGCAGTACTTC

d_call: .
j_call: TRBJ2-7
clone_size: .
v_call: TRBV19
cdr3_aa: CASSIGPYEQYF
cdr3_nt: TGTGCCAGTAGTATCGGTCCCTACGAGCAGTACTTC

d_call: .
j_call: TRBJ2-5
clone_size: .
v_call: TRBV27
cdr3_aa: CASSHSPQETQYF
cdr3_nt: TGTGCCAGCAGTCACTCCCCCCAAGAGACCCAGTACTTC

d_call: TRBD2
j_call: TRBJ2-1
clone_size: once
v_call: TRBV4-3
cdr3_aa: CASSLLAGGSSYNEQFF
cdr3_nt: TGCGCCAGCAGCCTTCTAGCGGGAGGGAGCTCCTACAATGAGCAGTTCTTC

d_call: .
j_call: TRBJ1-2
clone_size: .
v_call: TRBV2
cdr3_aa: CASSEAGRGYTF
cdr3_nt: TGTGCCAGCAGTGAAGCTGGGCGGGGCTACACCTTC

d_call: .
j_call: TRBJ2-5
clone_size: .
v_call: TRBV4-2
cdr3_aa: CASSQVNTMRTQYF
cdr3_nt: TGTGCCAGCAGCCAAGTAAACACCATGAGGACCCAGTACTTC

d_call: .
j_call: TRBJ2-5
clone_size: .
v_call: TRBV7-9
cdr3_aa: CASSSPMAYQETQYF
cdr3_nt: TGTGCCAGCAGCTCCCCCATGGCCTACCAAGAGACCCAGTACTTC

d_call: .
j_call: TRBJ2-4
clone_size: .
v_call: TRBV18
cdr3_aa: CASSPPSLAKNIQYF
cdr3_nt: TGTGCCAGCTCACCCCCATCGCTAGCCAAAAACATTCAGTACTTC

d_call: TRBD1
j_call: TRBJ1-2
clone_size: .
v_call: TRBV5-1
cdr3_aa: CASSLGQGAPGYTF
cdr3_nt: TGCGCCAGCAGCTTGGGGCAGGGGGCTCCTGGCTACACCTTC

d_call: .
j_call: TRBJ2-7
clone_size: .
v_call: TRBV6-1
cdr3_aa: CASSEARGGPYEQYF
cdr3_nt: TGTGCCAGCAGTGAAGCTCGAGGGGGGCCCTACGAGCAGTACTTC

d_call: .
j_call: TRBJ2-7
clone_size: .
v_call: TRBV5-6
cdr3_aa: CASSNYYSYEQYF
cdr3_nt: TGTGCCAGCAGCAATTACTACTCCTACGAGCAGTACTTC

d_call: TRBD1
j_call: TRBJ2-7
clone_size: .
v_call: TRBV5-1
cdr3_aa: CASSRGTGVEQYF
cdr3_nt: TGCGCCAGCAGCAGGGGGACAGGGGTCGAGCAGTACTTC

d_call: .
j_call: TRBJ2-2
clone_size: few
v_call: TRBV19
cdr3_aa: CASSIGRRGTGELFF
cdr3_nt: TGTGCCAGTAGTATAGGCCGCCGAGGCACCGGGGAGCTGTTTTTT

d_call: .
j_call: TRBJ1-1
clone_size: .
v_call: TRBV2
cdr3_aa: CASSPAEWGESEAFF
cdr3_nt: TGTGCCAGCAGCCCCGCCGAATGGGGGGAGAGCGAAGCTTTCTTT

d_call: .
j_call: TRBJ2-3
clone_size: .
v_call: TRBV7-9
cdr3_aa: CASSPGRTSTDTQYF
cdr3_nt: TGTGCCAGCAGTCCTGGGAGGACTAGCACAGATACGCAGTATTTT

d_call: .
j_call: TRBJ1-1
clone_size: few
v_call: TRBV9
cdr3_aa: CASKVGRLNTEAFF
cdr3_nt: TGTGCCAGCAAGGTCGGTAGATTGAACACTGAAGCTTTCTTT

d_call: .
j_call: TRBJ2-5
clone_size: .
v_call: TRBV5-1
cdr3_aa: CASSLVRGARETQYF
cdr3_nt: TGCGCCAGCAGCTTGGTTCGGGGGGCAAGGGAGACCCAGTACTTC

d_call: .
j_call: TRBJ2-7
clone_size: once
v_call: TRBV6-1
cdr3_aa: CASIAHYRDYEQYF
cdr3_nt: TGTGCCAGCATCGCCCATTATCGGGACTACGAGCAGTACTTC

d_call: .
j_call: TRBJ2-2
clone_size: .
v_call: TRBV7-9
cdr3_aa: CASSLGSNGELFF
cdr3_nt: TGTGCCAGCAGCTTAGGGAGCAACGGGGAGCTGTTTTTT

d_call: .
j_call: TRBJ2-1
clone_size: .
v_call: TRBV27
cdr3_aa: CASKQGGRGEQFF
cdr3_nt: TGTGCCAGCAAACAGGGCGGTCGAGGTGAGCAGTTCTTC

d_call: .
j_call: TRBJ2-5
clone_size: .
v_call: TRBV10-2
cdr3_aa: CASSEYMGYQETQYF
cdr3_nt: TGCGCCAGCAGTGAATACATGGGCTACCAAGAGACCCAGTACTTC

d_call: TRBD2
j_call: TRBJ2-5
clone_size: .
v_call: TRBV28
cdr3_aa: CAVRQVASGNQETQYF
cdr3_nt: TGTGCCGTTCGCCAGGTGGCTAGCGGAAACCAAGAGACCCAGTACTTC

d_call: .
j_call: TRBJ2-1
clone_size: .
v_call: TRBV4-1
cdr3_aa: CASSQVGASSYNEQFF
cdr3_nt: TGCGCCAGCAGCCAAGTGGGAGCAAGCTCCTACAATGAGCAGTTCTTC

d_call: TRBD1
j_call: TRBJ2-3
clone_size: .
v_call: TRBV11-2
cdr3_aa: CASSARGLTQYF
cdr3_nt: TGTGCCAGCAGCGCCAGGGGGCTAACGCAGTATTTT

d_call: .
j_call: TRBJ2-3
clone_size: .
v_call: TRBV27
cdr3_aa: CASSMLGASTDTQYF
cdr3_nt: TGTGCCAGCAGTATGTTAGGGGCTAGCACAGATACGCAGTATTTT

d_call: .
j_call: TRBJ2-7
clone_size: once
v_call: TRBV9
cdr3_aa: CASSVGPGTHYEQYF
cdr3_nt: TGTGCCAGCAGCGTAGGCCCAGGGACACACTACGAGCAGTACTTC

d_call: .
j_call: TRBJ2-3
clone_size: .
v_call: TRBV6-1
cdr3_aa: CASSALDTQYF
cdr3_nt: TGTGCCAGCAGTGCCTTGGATACGCAGTATTTT

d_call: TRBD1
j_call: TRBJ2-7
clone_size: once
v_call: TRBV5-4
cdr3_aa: CASSTKQGGAGEQYF
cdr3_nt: TGTGCCAGCAGCACCAAACAGGGGGGAGCGGGCGAGCAGTACTTC

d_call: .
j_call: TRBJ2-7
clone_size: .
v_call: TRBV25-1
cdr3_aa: CASSEFGGSSYEQYF
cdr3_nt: TGTGCCAGCAGTGAATTTGGGGGAAGCTCCTACGAGCAGTACTTC

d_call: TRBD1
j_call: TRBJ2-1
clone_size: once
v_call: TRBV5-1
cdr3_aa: CASSLAQGDYNEQFF
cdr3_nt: TGCGCCAGCAGCTTAGCGCAGGGGGACTACAATGAGCAGTTCTTC

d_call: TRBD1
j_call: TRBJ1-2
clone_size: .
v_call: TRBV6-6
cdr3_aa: CASSYSWNPDRVGYTF
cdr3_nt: TGTGCCAGCAGTTATTCGTGGAACCCGGACAGGGTTGGCTACACCTTC

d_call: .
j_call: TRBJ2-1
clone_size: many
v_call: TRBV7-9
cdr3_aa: CASSFAYGANEQFF
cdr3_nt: TGTGCCAGCAGCTTCGCCTACGGAGCCAATGAGCAGTTCTTC

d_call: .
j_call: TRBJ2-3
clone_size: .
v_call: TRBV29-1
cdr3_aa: CSVGGQYTDTQYF
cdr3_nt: TGCAGCGTTGGGGGTCAGTACACAGATACGCAGTATTTT

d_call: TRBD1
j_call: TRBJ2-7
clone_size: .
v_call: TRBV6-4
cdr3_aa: CAVYGTACEQYF
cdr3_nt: TGTGCCGTATACGGGACAGCATGCGAGCAGTACTTC

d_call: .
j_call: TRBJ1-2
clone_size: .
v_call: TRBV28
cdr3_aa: CASSPSGEDYGYTF
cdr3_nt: TGTGCCAGCAGTCCCTCCGGGGAGGACTATGGCTACACCTTC